Listed below are T cell receptor beta chains from one sample, sequenced in a study of neoadjuvant anti-PD-1 for oral cavity cancer. Sequenced by immunoSEQ multiplex PCR; TCRdb stores in-frame clones only, minus some. This sample has fewer than 40,000 clones, with 85% to 90% found just once. Sequencing used PBMCs, obtained before nivolumab (anti-PD-1) treatment. The source is a person between 40 and 80 years old with oral cavity squamous cell carcinoma. Each CDR3 is given with its conserved first and last residue. A D gene is named only where the DNA matches it firmly. Clone sizes are given selectively: once, few, many, or a class where the clone is expanded.

clone size	D gene	V gene	J gene	CDR3 DNA	CDR3 protein
-	TRBD1	TRBV5-4	TRBJ2-1	TGTGCCAGCAGCTTGGGGACAGGGGGCTACAATGAGCAGTTCTTC	CASSLGTGGYNEQFF
-	-	TRBV21-1	TRBJ2-1	TGTGCCAGCCCCCCGACAGTTCGTCCCTACAATGAGCAGTTCTTC	CASPPTVRPYNEQFF
-	-	TRBV5-4	TRBJ1-1	TGTGCCAGCAGTCCTGAGGGCTCTGGGAACACTGAAGCTTTCTTT	CASSPEGSGNTEAFF
-	TRBD1	TRBV27	TRBJ2-7	TGTGCCAGCAGTACAGGGGGCGGTGGCTACGAGCAGTACTTC	CASSTGGGGYEQYF
once	-	TRBV6-5	TRBJ1-3	TGTGCCACCCAGGGTCTCTCTGGAAACACCATATATTTT	CATQGLSGNTIYF
-	-	TRBV10-3	TRBJ1-5	TGTGCCATCAGCTCGGACGGATACAATCAGCCCCAGCATTTT	CAISSDGYNQPQHF
-	-	TRBV10-3	TRBJ2-5	TGTGCCATCAGTGACAAGGGGAGAGAGACCCAGTACTTC	CAISDKGRETQYF
-	-	TRBV7-9	TRBJ2-2	TGTGCCAGCAGCCCGGGTAACACCGGGGAGCTGTTTTTT	CASSPGNTGELFF
-	-	TRBV19	TRBJ2-3	TGTGCCAGTAGTATAGCGGGCCCAGGGCGGGGTACGCAGTATTTT	CASSIAGPGRGTQYF
few	-	TRBV13	TRBJ2-7	TGTGCCAGCAGCTTAGGCCCCGGGCAGTCGGGGGAGCAGTACTTC	CASSLGPGQSGEQYF
-	-	TRBV5-1	TRBJ2-5	TGCGCCAGCAGCTTCCTCAGGGGTGTCAAAGAGACCCAGTACTTC	CASSFLRGVKETQYF
-	-	TRBV15	TRBJ1-1	TGTGCCACCACCCGGGACGGTTTGAACACTGAAGCTTTCTTT	CATTRDGLNTEAFF
few	-	TRBV30	TRBJ1-1	TGTGCCTGGAGTGCAGGGAGCTTCACTGAAGCTTTCTTT	CAWSAGSFTEAFF
-	-	TRBV29-1	TRBJ1-1	TGCAGCGCCCACGGGGGGGCGAGGGCTGAAGCTTTCTTT	CSAHGGARAEAFF
-	-	TRBV5-1	TRBJ2-7	TGCGCCAGCAGCACGGGCCCCTACGAGCAGTACTTC	CASSTGPYEQYF
-	-	TRBV4-3	TRBJ1-5	TGCGCCAGCAGCCAAGACCCCAGAAGCAATCAGCCCCAGCATTTT	CASSQDPRSNQPQHF
-	-	TRBV9	TRBJ2-1	TGTGCCAGCAGCGTAGCTCCGGGGTCCAATGAGCAGTTCTTC	CASSVAPGSNEQFF
-	TRBD1	TRBV7-6	TRBJ1-6	TGTGCCAGCAGCTCAACCGGGACAGGGGCTAATTCACCCCTCCACTTT	CASSSTGTGANSPLHF
-	TRBD1	TRBV27	TRBJ1-6	TGTGCCAGCAGTCAGGGTGTTAGGGGACAGGGGGCCCTTTCACCCCTCCACTTT	CASSQGVRGQGALSPLHF
-	TRBD2	TRBV7-2	TRBJ2-2	TGTGCCAGCGCCTGGGCCGGACTAGGGCGCAACACCGGGGAGCTGTTTTTT	CASAWAGLGRNTGELFF
-	-	TRBV19	TRBJ2-4	TGTGCCAGTAGTATCGCAGGGACCAAAAACATTCAGTACTTC	CASSIAGTKNIQYF
once	-	TRBV27	TRBJ1-5	TGTGCCAGCAGTTTAGGTGGGGCCTGGCGGCCCCAGCATTTT	CASSLGGAWRPQHF
-	-	TRBV6-4	TRBJ1-1	TGTGCCAGCAGCCTAGAAGAGAACACTGAAGCTTTCTTT	CASSLEENTEAFF
-	-	TRBV5-4	TRBJ2-3	TGTGCCAGCAGCTTGGGCCGGTGGGATACGCAGTATTTT	CASSLGRWDTQYF
-	-	TRBV28	TRBJ1-5	TGTGCCAGCAAAGCTGGCAGCCTCAGTATGGGTAGGCCCCAGCATTTT	CASKAGSLSMGRPQHF
-	-	TRBV11-2	TRBJ2-5	TGTGCCAGCAGCTTAATTCAAGAGACCCAGTACTTC	CASSLIQETQYF
-	-	TRBV7-9	TRBJ1-4	TGTGCCAGCAGCACTAATGAAAAACTGTTTTTT	CASSTNEKLFF
-	-	TRBV19	TRBJ2-7	TGTGCCAGTAAACGGGGTGCCGAGGCCTACGAGCAGTACTTC	CASKRGAEAYEQYF
-	-	TRBV7-2	TRBJ1-2	TGTGCCAGCAGCCCGGTTGGGGCTGGTGGCTACACCTTC	CASSPVGAGGYTF
-	TRBD1	TRBV5-1	TRBJ2-7	TGCGCCAGCAGCTCGGGACAGTCCTACGAGCAGTACTTC	CASSSGQSYEQYF
-	-	TRBV27	TRBJ2-7	TGTGCCAGCAGGCGACTACAAATAGGTTACGAGCAGTACTTC	CASRRLQIGYEQYF
-	-	TRBV14	TRBJ2-1	TGTGCCAGCAGCCAAAACGCAGGTTCCGACTGGGGTGAGCAGTTCTTC	CASSQNAGSDWGEQFF
-	TRBD1	TRBV28	TRBJ1-2	TGTGCCAGCAGTTCCCAGCTAAAACGGACAGGGAATGGGGCTGGCTACACCTTC	CASSSQLKRTGNGAGYTF
-	TRBD1	TRBV9	TRBJ1-2	TGTGCCAGCAGCGTAGGATCCGGGGACAGATATGGCTACACCTTC	CASSVGSGDRYGYTF
-	-	TRBV19	TRBJ1-4	TGTGCCAGTAGTACAGGGTCGGTTGAAAAACTGTTTTTT	CASSTGSVEKLFF
-	-	TRBV19	TRBJ2-2	TGTGCCAGTACAGGGGCCCACGCGAACACCGGGGAGCTGTTTTTT	CASTGAHANTGELFF
-	-	TRBV28	TRBJ1-2	TGTGCCAGCAGTTTTTCCAACTATGGCTACACCTTC	CASSFSNYGYTF
-	-	TRBV11-2	TRBJ2-1	TGTGCCAGTTCCGGGAGCTCCTACAATGAGCAGTTCTTC	CASSGSSYNEQFF
-	TRBD1	TRBV9	TRBJ2-2	TGTGCCAGCAGCGTGACCGGGACAGTTAACACCGGGGAGCTGTTTTTT	CASSVTGTVNTGELFF
-	-	TRBV6-4	TRBJ2-3	TGTGCCAGCAGTGAGGGCTCAGGGGCAGATACGCAGTATTTT	CASSEGSGADTQYF
-	TRBD1	TRBV27	TRBJ2-7	TGTGCCACTTCAGCGACAGGGCCCTACGAGCAGTACTTC	CATSATGPYEQYF
-	-	TRBV6-5	TRBJ2-7	TGTGCCAGCCTTGACCGGACAAGTGGCGAGCAGTACTTC	CASLDRTSGEQYF
-	-	TRBV7-6	TRBJ2-7	TGTGCCAGCAGCTCGGGAAACTACGAGCAGTACTTC	CASSSGNYEQYF
-	-	TRBV19	TRBJ2-5	TGTGCCAGTAGTATCACCTGGACAGCAGAAGAGACCCAGTACTTC	CASSITWTAEETQYF
-	TRBD1	TRBV15	TRBJ2-2	TGTGCCACCAGCAGGGACAGGTCGGACACCGGGGAGCTGTTTTTT	CATSRDRSDTGELFF
-	TRBD1	TRBV7-3	TRBJ1-1	TGTGCCAGCAGCGTAGACAGGGACACTGAAGCTTTCTTT	CASSVDRDTEAFF
-	-	TRBV4-3	TRBJ2-2	TGCGCCAGCAGCCAAGAGGCAGGGTTTGGCACCGGGGAGCTGTTTTTT	CASSQEAGFGTGELFF
-	-	TRBV4-2	TRBJ1-1	TGTGCCAGCAGCCAAGATCGGGGGATGAACACTGAAGCTTTCTTT	CASSQDRGMNTEAFF
once	-	TRBV7-2	TRBJ2-4	TGTGCCAGCAGCCAACCCCCCGGGGTACACATTCAGTACTTC	CASSQPPGVHIQYF